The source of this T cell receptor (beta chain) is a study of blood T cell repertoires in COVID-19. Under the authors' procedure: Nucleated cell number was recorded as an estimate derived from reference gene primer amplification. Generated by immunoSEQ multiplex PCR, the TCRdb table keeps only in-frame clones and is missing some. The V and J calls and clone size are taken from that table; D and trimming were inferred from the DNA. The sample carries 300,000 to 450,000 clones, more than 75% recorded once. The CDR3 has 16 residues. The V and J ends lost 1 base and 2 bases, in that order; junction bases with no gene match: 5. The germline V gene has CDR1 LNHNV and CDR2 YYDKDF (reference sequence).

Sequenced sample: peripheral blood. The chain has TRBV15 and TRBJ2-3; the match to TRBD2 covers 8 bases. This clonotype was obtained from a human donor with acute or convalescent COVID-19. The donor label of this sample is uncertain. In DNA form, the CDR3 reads TGTGCCACCAGCAGAGGAAGGGGACTAGACACAGATACGCAGTATTTT. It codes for CATSRGRGLDTDTQYF.